The clone carrying this T cell receptor beta chain was detected a few times. V lost 0 bases, J lost 8 bases, and 8 bases stayed unmatched. The length of the CDR3 is 17 residues. Looked up from germline, CDR1 is SGHRS and CDR2 is YFSETQ. TCR beta CDR3 regions were amplified from RNA transcripts. Researchers ran a first-round RT-PCR on the TCR CDR3 using the HTBI primer set. TCRdb called the multiplex PCR reads again in MiXCR, with one record for every CDR3 protein. The sample lists approximately 640,000 distinct CDR3 sequences, 15% to 20% occurring once. The data are from a study of T cells in Graves' hyperthyroidism and ophthalmopathy.

This receptor was taken from a man aged 50 or older with Graves' hyperthyroidism. V and J are TRBV5-1 and TRBJ2-1; 13 bases fit TRBD2. The sequenced sample was blood. The CDR3 sequence is CASSLGVGLAGIDEQFF. As DNA, the CDR3 is TGCGCCAGCAGCTTGGGCGTGGGACTAGCGGGAATCGATGAGCAGTTCTTC.